Below, 5 T cell receptor beta chains from the same sample are listed, as sequenced in a study of OX40 agonist ivuxolimab in advanced cancers. This table comes from immunoSEQ multiplex PCR, and its TCRdb copy is limited to in-frame clones, with some not included. Among roughly 80,000 clones listed, 84% were seen once. Sample: CD4+ or CD8+ T cells sorted from blood, taken in a trial of the OX40 agonist ivuxolimab. The source of these receptors is an adult with an advanced solid tumor such as melanoma, head and neck, liver or kidney cancer.

V gene TRBV23-1 combines with J gene TRBJ1-2; D not certain. TRBV23-1 falls under the ORF class, with uncertain function. This CDR3 is built from 13 residues. Trimming took off 8 bases at V and 0 bases at J, with 10 bases between the two ends. The CDR3 is CASVDTSNYGYTF. In nucleotides, the CDR3 is TGCGCCAGCGTTGACACGTCTAACTATGGCTACACCTTC.

Only a few counts were recorded for this clone. CDR3 DNA: TGCGCCAGCAGTCAAAGGACAGGGTGGAACACCGGGGAGCTGTTTTTT. This codes for CASSQRTGWNTGELFF. The chain joins TRBV23-1 to TRBJ2-2; TRBD1 matches 8 bases. TRBV23-1 is assigned to the ORF class and has an uncertain function. This CDR3 comprises 16 residues. V lost 2 bases to trimming and J lost 1 base; unmatched junction nucleotides: 3.

The chain joins TRBV2 to TRBJ1-4, with 8 nucleotides matching TRBD1. The CDR3 sequence is 13 residues long. Germline V gives CDR1 SNHLY, CDR2 FYNNEI. V shed 8 bases, J shed 5 bases, and the junction held 4 bases outside the gene matches. CDR3 DNA: TGTGCCAGCGAGAGGACAGGGAATGAAAAACTGTTTTTT. Its protein is CASERTGNEKLFF.

The chain employs TRBV9 and TRBJ2-1; 10 nucleotides agree with TRBD1. There are 16 residues in the CDR3. Germline assignment: CDR1 SGDLS and CDR2 YYNGEE. V was clipped by 0 bases and J by 5 bases; unmatched bases: 5. The DNA of the CDR3 is TGTGCCAGCAGCGTAGCTCTTGGGACAGGGGACAATGAGCAGTTCTTC. Residues: CASSVALGTGDNEQFF.

The gene calls are TRBV5-4 and TRBJ1-2; the match to TRBD1 covers 9 bases. V lost 4 bases, J lost 0 bases, and 7 bases stayed unmatched. The CDR3 length is 16 residues. CDR1 is SGHNT and CDR2 is YYREEE in the germline V gene (reference sequence). The CDR3 region is CASSPPGQGTNYGYTF. CDR3 DNA: TGTGCCAGCAGCCCCCCGGGACAGGGAACTAACTATGGCTACACCTTC.